The clone carrying this T cell receptor beta chain was counted ten times or more. Its cognate antigen is unknown. One entry per CDR3 protein results from TCRdb running MiXCR on the 5' RACE reads. The repertoire holds 470,000 or so distinct CDR3 sequences, more than 15% seen once, with roughly 21% in the top ten. These data belong to a study of T-cell memory formation after mild COVID-19. Findings and caveats of the study: Clones that contracted clustered mainly in CM and EM if CD4+ and in EMRA if CD8+. Second-wave clones peaking on day 37 lacked confirmed SARS-CoV-2 specificity. Clones contracting over day 15 to 85 were CD4/CD8 balanced, with later expanders leaning CD4+. In pre-infection memory, a portion of responding clones appeared, which suggested that cross-reactive memory joined.

Source material: PBMCs or a T cell subset sorted from them (not recorded which). This receptor was identified in a man aged 18 to 29 who had mild COVID-19 (a few samples of this study predate the infection). Cell type and time point are not known.

The CDR3 reads CSARDLASGYTF. The CDR3 DNA is TGCAGTGCTAGAGATTTGGCGTCCGGCTACACCTTC. V usage is TRBV20-1 and J usage is TRBJ1-2; no reliable D call. The length of the CDR3 is 12 residues. CDR1 and CDR2 from the germline V gene are DFQATT and SNEGSKA (reference sequence). V lost 0 bases to trimming and J lost 8 bases, with 10 bases between them.